The subject of this entry is one T cell receptor (beta chain). The CDR3 has 14 residues. V gave up 4 bases and J gave up 8 bases; unmatched junction bases: 7. Germline loops: CDR1 MDHEN, CDR2 SYDVKM. This sample was taken from a study of blood T cell repertoires in COVID-19. TCRdb's copy holds only in-frame clones and misses some; the assay was immunoSEQ multiplex PCR. This sample has about 150,000 clones; 80% occur once, and the top ten carry roughly 0.52%. The chain has TRBV28 and TRBJ1-2; 10 nucleotides align to TRBD1. The sequenced sample consisted of peripheral blood. This receptor was taken from a man between 60 and 70 years old with acute or convalescent COVID-19. As DNA, the CDR3 is TGTGCCAGCAGTTCCGGGACAGGGGACCTAGGCTACACCTTC. Its protein is CASSSGTGDLGYTF.